The present TCR beta chain was sequenced within a study of shared clonotypes between healthy human individuals. This clone appeared a single time. Measured with immunoSEQ multiplex PCR; TCRdb has only the in-frame clones, and not every one. The data contain 2 million to 2.5 million clones, approximately 94% of them singletons. Trimming removed 6 bases at V and 3 bases at J, with 15 bases between. Germline CDR1 reads WNHNN; CDR2 reads SYGVQD (reference sequence). The CDR3 contains 15 residues. The receptor's source is a man younger than 35 in good health. Sequencing was done on a sample of naive CD4+ T cells sorted from blood. The subset denotes: CD45RA+ positively selected. The chain couples TRBV10-1 to TRBJ2-4; D is possibly TRBD2 (5 bases). This CDR3 reads CASSEAAWGKNIQYF. CDR3 sequence (DNA): TGCGCCAGCAGCGAAGCGGCCTGGGGCAAAAACATTCAGTACTTC.